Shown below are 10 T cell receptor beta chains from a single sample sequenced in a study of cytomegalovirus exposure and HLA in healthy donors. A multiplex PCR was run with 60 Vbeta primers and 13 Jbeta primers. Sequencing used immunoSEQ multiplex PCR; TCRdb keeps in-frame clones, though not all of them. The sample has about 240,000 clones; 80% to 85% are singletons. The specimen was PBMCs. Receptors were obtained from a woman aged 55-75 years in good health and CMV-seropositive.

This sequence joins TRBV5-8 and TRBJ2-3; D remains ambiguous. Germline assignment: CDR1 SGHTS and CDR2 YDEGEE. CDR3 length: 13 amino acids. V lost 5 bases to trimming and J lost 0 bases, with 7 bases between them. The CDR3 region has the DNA TGTGCCAGCAGGGGCCATAGCACAGATACGCAGTATTTT. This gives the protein CASRGHSTDTQYF.

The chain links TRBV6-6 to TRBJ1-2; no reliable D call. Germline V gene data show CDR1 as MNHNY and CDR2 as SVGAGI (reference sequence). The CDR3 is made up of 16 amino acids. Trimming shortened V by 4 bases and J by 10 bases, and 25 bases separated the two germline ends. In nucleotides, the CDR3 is TGTGCCAGCAGTTTAAGTATTCTCGAGAGTCATTTAGTCTACACCTTC. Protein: CASSLSILESHLVYTF.

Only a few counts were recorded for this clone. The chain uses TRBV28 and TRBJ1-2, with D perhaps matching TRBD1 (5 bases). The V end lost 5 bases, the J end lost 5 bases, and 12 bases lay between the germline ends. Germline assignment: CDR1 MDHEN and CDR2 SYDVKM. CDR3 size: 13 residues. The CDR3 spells CASSPTTVYGYTF. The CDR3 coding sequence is TGTGCCAGCAGTCCGACGACAGTTTATGGCTACACCTTC.

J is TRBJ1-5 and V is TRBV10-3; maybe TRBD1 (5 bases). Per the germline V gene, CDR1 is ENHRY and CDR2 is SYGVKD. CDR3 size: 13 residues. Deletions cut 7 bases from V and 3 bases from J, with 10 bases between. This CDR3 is CAINAGNNQPQHF. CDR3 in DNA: TGTGCCATCAATGCAGGGAACAATCAGCCCCAGCATTTT.

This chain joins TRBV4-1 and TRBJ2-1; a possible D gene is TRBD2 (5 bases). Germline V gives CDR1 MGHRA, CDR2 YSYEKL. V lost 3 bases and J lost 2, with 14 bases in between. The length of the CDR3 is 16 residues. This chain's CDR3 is CASSQEVPAAYNEQFF. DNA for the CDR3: TGCGCCAGCAGCCAGGAGGTTCCAGCGGCCTACAATGAGCAGTTCTTC.

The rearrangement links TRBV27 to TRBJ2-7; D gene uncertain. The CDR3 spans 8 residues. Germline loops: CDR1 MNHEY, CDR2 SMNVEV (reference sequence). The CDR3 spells CGTYEQYF. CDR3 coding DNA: TGTGGTACCTACGAGCAGTACTTC.

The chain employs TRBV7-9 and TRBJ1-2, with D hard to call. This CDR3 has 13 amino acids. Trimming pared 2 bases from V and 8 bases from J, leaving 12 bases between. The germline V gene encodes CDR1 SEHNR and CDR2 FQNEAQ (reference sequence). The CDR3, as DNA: TGTGCCAGCAGCTTAAACCCCGGGGTCGGCTACACCTTC. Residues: CASSLNPGVGYTF.

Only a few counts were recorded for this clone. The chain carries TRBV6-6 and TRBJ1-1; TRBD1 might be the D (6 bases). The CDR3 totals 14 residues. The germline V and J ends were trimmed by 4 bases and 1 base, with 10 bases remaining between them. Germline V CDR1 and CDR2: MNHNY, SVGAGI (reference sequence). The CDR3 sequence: CASSFGQSNTEAFF. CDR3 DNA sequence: TGTGCCAGCAGTTTCGGACAGTCGAACACTGAAGCTTTCTTT.

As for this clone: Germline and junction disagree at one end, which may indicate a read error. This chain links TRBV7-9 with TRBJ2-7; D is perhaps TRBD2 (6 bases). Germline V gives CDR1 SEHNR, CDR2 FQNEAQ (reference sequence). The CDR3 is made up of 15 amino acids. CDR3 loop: CSSSLMRGLTYEQYF. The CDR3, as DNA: TGTTCCAGCAGCTTAATGCGGGGTCTAACCTACGAGCAGTACTTC.

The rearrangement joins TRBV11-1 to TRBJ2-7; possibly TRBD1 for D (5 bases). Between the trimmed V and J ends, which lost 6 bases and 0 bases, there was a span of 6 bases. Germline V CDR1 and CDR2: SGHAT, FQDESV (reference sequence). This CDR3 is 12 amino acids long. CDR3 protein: CASRTASYEQYF. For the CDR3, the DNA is TGTGCCAGCAGGACAGCCTCCTACGAGCAGTACTTC.